Included here is one T cell receptor (beta chain) sequence, with context. This clonotype has ten or more counts. Its antigen remains unidentified. Nothing much larger sits one base from this clone, and base qualities are not available. The germline V end is reduced by 0 bases and the J end by 3 bases; junction bases left unmatched: 5. Counted from cysteine to phenylalanine, this CDR3 has 15 amino acids. CDR3 DNA only is kept here, 45 bases in frame from base 1. The germline V gene sets CDR1 to SGDLS and CDR2 to YYNGEE. The TCR beta CDR3 regions were amplified from the RNA transcripts. For the first round of RT-PCR on the TCR CDR3, the HTBI primer set was used together with the Qiagen OneStep RT-PCR kit. The libraries were constructed in a second round of multiplex PCR and then size-selected and purified. The libraries were sequenced on an Illumina HiSeq2000 using paired-end 100 bp reads. On the authors' methods: SOAPnuke was used to process the raw data, throwing out any read that contained adapters or uncalled bases, had a mean Phred below 15, or lacked an exact constant-primer or identifier match. COPE v1.2.5 was used to merge high-quality paired reads, and clonotypes were defined as unique nucleotide sequences. MiTCR v1.1 was used to align clonotypes to the IMGT TRBV, TRBD and TRBJ reference segments. The analysis was restricted to V-J combinations with a frequency above 0.0001, which together covered 99% to 99.2% of the repertoires. A TCS score was defined as the ratio between F50 (clonal expansion) and ExV (chaos), using BLOSUM62-based TCRdist between CDR3 peptides within each V-J. Welch's t-statistics and random forest reduced approximately 520 V-J features to 10 to 15, which were used in a naive Bayes classifier (R e1071). The similarity between thyroid and blood repertoires was quantified using the Morisita-Horn index. TCRdb reanalyzed the raw reads on its own, using fastp at Q25 for trimming and MiXCR for clone calling, and kept in-frame beta chains. One record per CDR3 amino acid sequence lists the most common genes and DNA. The V and J calls and clone size come from TCRdb's table, not from the authors' own analysis. Present in this sample are a few hundred thousand distinct CDR3 sequences, around 45% of which were seen just once. The biggest ten clones account for around 8% of the sample.

The sample originates from a study of T cells in Graves' hyperthyroidism and ophthalmopathy (dated by TCRdb to about 2019). Context from the whole study: To identify TCR V-J signatures that set the groups apart, the researchers used a discovery cohort of 95 to 100 patients, made up of under 50 with Graves' ophthalmopathy and about 55 with stable Graves' hyperthyroidism. Prospective prediction of ophthalmopathy was tested in an independent validation cohort of some 19 hyperthyroidism patients and 15 to 17 patients who later progressed to ophthalmopathy. The roughly 100 discovery patients were randomly split 7:3 into training and test sets. In addition, the study compared T-cell repertoires in thyroid tissue and in blood from five or six Graves' hyperthyroidism patients. Following sampling, methimazole starting at 30 mg daily was given to hyperthyroidism patients, and high-dose intravenous methylprednisolone was given to ophthalmopathy patients. The paper describes TCR Vbeta CDR3 sequencing of 130 to 150 peripheral blood samples, made up of about 41 ophthalmopathy patients, 70 to 75 hyperthyroidism patients and 17 progressor patients.

Findings and caveats that apply to the study as a whole: A 13 V-J signature model separated ophthalmopathy from stable hyperthyroidism, with 87.88% sensitivity and roughly 82% specificity in cross-validation and 80%/75% in testing. During validation, the model predicted progression to ophthalmopathy a median of around 7 months ahead of onset, with around 71% sensitivity and around 73% specificity. No statistical method was used to set the sample size in advance, and investigators knew the group allocation. Most expanded thyroid clonotypes (frequency above 0.001) were also detected in blood, a finding suggesting that blood repertoires may reflect thyroid immune responses.

A patient counted as having stable Graves' hyperthyroidism if no progression to ophthalmopathy occurred over 18 months of follow-up. Hyperthyroidism patients were newly diagnosed, with disease duration under 2 months, and aged 18 to 65 years. Exclusion was applied to patients with uncontrolled infections, other autoimmune diseases, pregnancy or lactation. Diagnoses were based on clinical symptoms, serum thyroxine and TRAb, thyroid ultrasound and orbital computed tomography. Trizol reagent was used to extract total RNA, and RNA quality was then checked on an Agilent 2100 Bioanalyzer. The chain was built from TRBV9 and TRBJ2-5; the junction holds 7 bases that match TRBD1. Sequencing was carried out using peripheral blood or thyroid tissue (not recorded which). The TCR was taken from a woman between 18 and 29 years old with Graves' hyperthyroidism. The CDR3 is CASSVGQGGKETQYF. Read as DNA, the sequence is TGTGCCAGCAGCGTAGGACAGGGTGGAAAAGAGACCCAGTACTTC.